This T cell receptor beta chain came from a study of T cell changes during pregnancy in multiple sclerosis. The data were produced by immunoSEQ multiplex PCR, yet TCRdb's version contains in-frame clones alone and is incomplete. The sample includes some 62,000 clones, approximately 90% seen only once; the top ten take less than 3%. The sequencing here drew on peripheral blood, taken in the second trimester of pregnancy. This clonotype was obtained from a female donor in good health, enrolled as a control in a pregnancy study.

This CDR3 is CAWSVHLGQGNTEAFF. The CDR3 nucleotides are TGTGCCTGGAGTGTACACCTCGGACAGGGGAACACTGAAGCTTTCTTT. The chain couples TRBV30 to TRBJ1-1, with TRBD1 matching 8 bases. This CDR3 is 16 amino acids long. V was clipped by 0 bases and J by 1 base; unmatched bases: 7. The germline CDR1 and CDR2 sequences are GTSNPN and SVGIG (reference sequence).